Following are 28 T cell receptor beta chains from one sample sequenced in a study of blood T cell repertoires in COVID-19. Sequencing used immunoSEQ multiplex PCR; TCRdb keeps in-frame clones, though not all of them. The table records some 250,000 clones, roughly 83% of them present only once. The specimen sequenced was peripheral blood. The receptor source for this set is a man in his forties with acute or convalescent COVID-19.

The rearrangement uses TRBV9 and TRBJ2-6; 7 bases line up with TRBD2. Germline V CDR1 and CDR2: SGDLS, YYNGEE. J lost 2 bases, V lost 1 base, and 0 bases had no gene match. This CDR3 contains 15 residues. The CDR3 region is CASSVRGAGANVLTF. The CDR3 DNA follows: TGTGCCAGCAGCGTACGGGGGGCTGGGGCCAACGTCCTGACTTTC.

This chain connects TRBV7-2 to TRBJ2-7, with 9 bases identical to TRBD2. Trimming cost V 4 bases and J 4 bases; bases outside gene matches: 2. The CDR3 contains 13 residues. From germline, CDR1 is SGHTA and CDR2 FQGNSA. The CDR3 loop reads CASSWGLAYEQYF. CDR3 coding DNA: TGTGCCAGCAGCTGGGGACTAGCATACGAGCAGTACTTC.

The gene calls are TRBV6-5 and TRBJ1-3; D is unclear. CDR1 MNHEY and CDR2 SVGAGI come from the germline V gene. V lost 4 bases, J lost 4 bases, and 11 bases lay in between. This CDR3 is built from 14 residues. CDR3 DNA: TGTGCCAGCAGTTCCCAGGTCTCCGGAAACACCATATATTTT. It is translated as CASSSQVSGNTIYF.

The rearrangement links TRBV5-1 to TRBJ2-1; 14 nucleotides line up with TRBD2. The CDR3 is 17 residues long. Germline loops: CDR1 SGHRS, CDR2 YFSETQ. The V and J ends lost 0 bases and 2 bases, in that order; junction bases with no gene match: 1. CDR3 in DNA: TGCGCCAGCAGCTTGGGACTAGCGGGAGGGGCCTACAATGAGCAGTTCTTC. Translated, it gives CASSLGLAGGAYNEQFF.

The chain has TRBV7-9 and TRBJ1-1; D ambiguous. V lost 1 base to trimming and J lost 8 bases, with 8 bases between them. CDR1 and CDR2 from the germline V gene are SEHNR and FQNEAQ (reference sequence). The CDR3 extends over 12 amino acids. The CDR3 region is CASSLERREAFF. CDR3 coding DNA: TGTGCCAGCAGCTTAGAAAGGAGAGAAGCTTTCTTT. Full variable domain (outside the CDR3, taken from reference TRBV7-9 and TRBJ1-1): DTGVSQNPRHKITKRGQNVTFRCDPISEHNRLYWYRQTLGQGPEFLTYFQNEAQLEKSRLLSDRFSAERPKGSFSTLEIQRTEQGDSAMYLCASSLERREAFFGQGTRLTVV.

This rearrangement joins TRBV6-5 to TRBJ1-1, with 9 bases matching TRBD1. This CDR3 region has 16 residues. V dropped 0 bases and J dropped 8; count of bases not matched to a gene: 10. Germline loops: CDR1 MNHEY, CDR2 SVGAGI. The CDR3 bases are TGTGCCAGCAGTTACTCGACAGGGGGTGATTTACCCGAAGCTTTCTTT. It is translated as CASSYSTGGDLPEAFF.

V gene TRBV18 combines with J gene TRBJ2-3; D possibly corresponds to TRBD1 (5 bases). CDR3 length: 14 amino acids. In germline, CDR1 is KGHSH, CDR2 LQKENI. V lost 4 bases, J lost 2 bases, and 10 bases lay in between. CDR3 in DNA: TGTGCCAGCTCACAGGGGCCGGCCACAGATACGCAGTATTTT. This translates into CASSQGPATDTQYF.

The chain couples TRBV9 to TRBJ2-1; TRBD2 matches 10 bases. The ends lost 3 bases at V and 4 bases at J; junction bases unmatched: 10. The CDR3 runs to 17 residues. CDR1 and CDR2 (germline): SGDLS, YYNGEE. The CDR3 DNA sequence: TGTGCCAGCAGCGCATACTCAGCGGGAGGGAATTACAATGAGCAGTTCTTC. Its translation is CASSAYSAGGNYNEQFF.

This chain links TRBV3-1 (or the pseudogene TRBV3-2) with TRBJ2-2; TRBD2 aligns across 10 bases. J lost 4 bases, V lost 4 bases, and 6 bases had no gene match. This CDR3 is built from 16 residues. Germline CDR1 and CDR2: LGHDT and YNNKEL (reference sequence). The CDR3 DNA sequence: TGTGCCAGCAGCCTCCCAGCGGGAGGGCTCACCGGGGAGCTGTTTTTT. This encodes CASSLPAGGLTGELFF.

The J gene is TRBJ2-1, the V gene TRBV10-3; D might be TRBD2 (5 bases). Trimming removed 2 bases from V and 0 bases from J, with 5 bases in between. CDR3 length: 14 residues. Germline CDR1 and CDR2: ENHRY and SYGVKD. CDR3 bases: TGTGCCATCAGTGAGGGGAGCTCCTACAATGAGCAGTTCTTC. Translated, it gives CAISEGSSYNEQFF.

V usage is TRBV30 and J usage is TRBJ1-3, with D possibly TRBD1 on 6 matching bases. The germline V gene has CDR1 GTSNPN and CDR2 SVGIG (reference sequence). The length of the CDR3 is 14 residues. V dropped 2 bases and J dropped 4 bases, with 12 bases sitting between them. This chain's CDR3 is CAWSSGQFGNTIYF. CDR3 nucleotide sequence: TGTGCCTGGAGTTCGGGACAATTCGGAAACACCATATATTTT. Full variable domain (outside the CDR3, taken from reference TRBV30 and TRBJ1-3): SQTIHQWPATLVQPVGSPLSLECTVEGTSNPNLYWYRQAAGRGLQLLFYSVGIGQISSEVPQNLSASRPQDRQFILSSKKLLLSDSGFYLCAWSSGQFGNTIYFGEGSWLTVV.

The V call is TRBV10-3, the J call TRBJ2-3; 9 nucleotides agree with TRBD1. V shed 4 bases, J shed 2 bases, and the junction held 4 bases outside the gene matches. Per germline, CDR1 ENHRY and CDR2 SYGVKD. This CDR3 region has 15 residues. The CDR3 protein is CAISGTGDHTDTQYF. CDR3 in DNA: TGTGCCATCAGTGGGACAGGGGACCACACAGATACGCAGTATTTT.

V and J are TRBV18 and TRBJ2-3; the D gene is possibly TRBD2 (6 bases). This CDR3 region has 16 residues. CDR1 and CDR2 from the germline V gene are KGHSH and LQKENI. V was trimmed by 2 bases and J by 2 bases, leaving 14 bases between them. CDR3 DNA sequence: TGTGCCAGCTCACCATCACCGGGAGTGACCACAGATACGCAGTATTTT. It translates to CASSPSPGVTTDTQYF. The complete variable domain, with remaining parts taken from reference TRBV18 and TRBJ2-3, reads NAGVMQNPRHLVRRRGQEARLRCSPMKGHSHVYWYRQLPEEGLKFMVYLQKENIIDESGMPKERFSAEFPKEGPSILRIQQVVRGDSAAYFCASSPSPGVTTDTQYFGPGTRLTVL.

This clone appeared a single time. CDR3 sequence reads: CAIRDRGNSPLHF. The CDR3 coding sequence is TGTGCCATCCGGGACAGGGGAAATTCACCCCTCCACTTT. The V call is TRBV10-3, the J call TRBJ1-6; TRBD1 matches at 10 bases. The CDR3 has 13 residues. The V gene's germline CDR1 is ENHRY and CDR2 SYGVKD. The V segment lost 8 bases and the J segment 7 bases; nucleotides outside the gene matches: 2.

This clone has only a few counts. The rearrangement joins TRBV2 to TRBJ1-4; TRBD1 aligns across 7 bases. With V trimmed by 7 bases and J by 5 bases, 4 bases remained unmatched. CDR1 is SNHLY and CDR2 is FYNNEI in the germline V gene. The CDR3 length is 13 residues. CDR3 DNA sequence: TGTGCCAGCAAGGACAGGAGGAATGAAAAACTGTTTTTT. This codes for CASKDRRNEKLFF. Looking up the rest from reference TRBV2 and TRBJ1-4 gives the full variable domain: EPEVTQTPSHQVTQMGQEVILRCVPISNHLYFYWYRQILGQKVEFLVSFYNNEISEKSEIFDDQFSVERPDGSNFTLKIRSTKLEDSAMYFCASKDRRNEKLFFGSGTQLSVL.

The CDR3 DNA sequence: TGTGCCAGCAGTTACCGCGGGGGCCATCAGCCCCAGCATTTT. Translation: CASSYRGGHQPQHF. The chain carries TRBV6-6 and TRBJ1-5; tentative D call: TRBD1 (6 bases). The V gene's germline CDR1 is MNHNY and CDR2 SVGAGI (reference sequence). Trimming cost V 2 bases and J 5 bases, with 10 bases left between them. The CDR3 covers 14 residues.

The CDR3 is CASRGLAGSGEQFF. CDR3 sequence (DNA): TGTGCCAGCCGTGGACTAGCGGGCTCGGGGGAGCAGTTCTTC. The chain couples TRBV5-5 to TRBJ2-1; 11 bases match TRBD2. CDR3 size: 14 residues. CDR1 and CDR2 (germline): SGHKS, YYEKEE (reference sequence). J lost 10 bases, V lost 7 bases, and 10 bases had no gene match.

This chain joins TRBV3-1 (or the pseudogene TRBV3-2) and TRBJ2-2, with D perhaps matching TRBD1 (6 bases). Trimming pared 4 bases from V and 6 bases from J, leaving 15 bases between. Germline V lookup: CDR1 LGHDT, CDR2 YNNKEL (reference sequence). The CDR3 contains 15 residues. Written as DNA, the CDR3 is TGTGCCAGCAGCCCAAGTCCTCAGGGGTCCGGGGAGCTGTTTTTT. This sequence encodes CASSPSPQGSGELFF.

This clone came up a few times. This rearrangement joins TRBV4-2 to TRBJ1-5, with a tentative D call TRBD1 (5 bases). This CDR3 is 14 amino acids long. The ends were cut back, 1 base at V and 5 bases at J, with 9 bases in the middle. CDR1 is LGHNA and CDR2 is YNFKEQ in the germline V gene. The DNA of the CDR3 is TGTGCCAGCAGCCAAGGACCGACAGATCAGCCCCAGCATTTT. It translates to CASSQGPTDQPQHF.

This sequence joins TRBV18 and TRBJ1-2; D is uncertain. Germline V CDR1 and CDR2: KGHSH, LQKENI. CDR3 length: 15 amino acids. The V gene lost 3 bases and the J gene lost 4 bases, with 15 bases spanning the gap. The CDR3 loop is CASSPVKGAGYGYTF. The CDR3 DNA reads TGTGCCAGCTCACCGGTAAAGGGCGCGGGCTATGGCTACACCTTC.

V and J are TRBV6-5 and TRBJ1-2; possible D gene TRBD1, 6 bases. With 6 bases removed from V and 2 bases from J, the gap between germline ends came to 10 bases. CDR3 length: 13 residues. Germline lookup yields CDR1 MNHEY and CDR2 SVGAGI. The CDR3 is CASRDSGNYGYTF. CDR3 DNA: TGTGCCAGCAGGGACAGCGGCAACTATGGCTACACCTTC.

This clone was picked up one time. The chain couples TRBV11-2 to TRBJ1-2; 7 bases are shared with TRBD1. The CDR3 extends over 15 amino acids. The V gene end was trimmed by 5 bases and the J gene end by 3 bases; junction bases not matched to a gene: 9. Germline V lookup: CDR1 SGHAT, CDR2 FQNNGV. CDR3 coding DNA: TGTGCCAGCAGCCCTCAAGACAGGGTATACTATGGCTACACCTTC. Protein sequence: CASSPQDRVYYGYTF. The full variable domain, rest sourced from reference TRBV11-2 and TRBJ1-2, is EAGVAQSPRYKIIEKRQSVAFWCNPISGHATLYWYQQILGQGPKLLIQFQNNGVVDDSQLPKDRFSAERLKGVDSTLKIQPAKLEDSAVYLCASSPQDRVYYGYTFGSGTRLTVV.

J is TRBJ2-3 and V is TRBV5-1; the match to TRBD2 covers 8 bases. The germline V gene encodes CDR1 SGHRS and CDR2 YFSETQ. The V segment lost 4 bases and the J segment 0 bases; nucleotides outside the gene matches: 4. This CDR3 has 15 amino acids. The CDR3 DNA reads as TGCGCCAGCAGCCATAGCGGGGCCAGCACAGATACGCAGTATTTT. It codes for CASSHSGASTDTQYF.

The chain combines TRBV6-1 with TRBJ2-1; D not certain. Per the germline V gene, CDR1 is MNHNS and CDR2 is SASEGT. V lost 2 bases and J lost 4, with 3 bases in between. CDR3 length equals 12 residues. CDR3 coding DNA: TGTGCCAGCAGTGAACCGTACAATGAGCAGTTCTTC. Amino acid sequence: CASSEPYNEQFF.

The chain links TRBV7-6 to TRBJ2-3; 9 bases map to TRBD2. V gave up 5 bases and J gave up 9 bases; unmatched junction bases: 15. CDR1 is SGHVS, CDR2 FNYEAQ, per germline. There are 16 residues in the CDR3. The CDR3 DNA reads TGTGCCAGCAGCCTAGGGCTAGCGGGAATATTAGGCACGCAGTATTTT. Amino acids: CASSLGLAGILGTQYF.

The rearrangement uses TRBV7-9 and TRBJ2-1; 7 bases are shared with TRBD1. J was trimmed by 5 bases and V by 3 bases; bases with no gene match: 1. Germline V lookup: CDR1 SEHNR, CDR2 FQNEAQ (reference sequence). The CDR3 length is 13 residues. The DNA for the CDR3 is TGTGCCAGCAGCTTCGGGACAGACAATGAGCAGTTCTTC. This sequence encodes CASSFGTDNEQFF.

This clone was counted many times. The chain links TRBV7-9 to TRBJ2-4, with 8 nucleotides matching TRBD1. V was pared by 1 base and J by 8 bases, with 4 bases of the junction left unmatched. The CDR3 totals 14 residues. CDR1 is SEHNR and CDR2 is FQNEAQ in the germline V gene (reference sequence). CDR3 DNA: TGTGCCAGCAGCTTAGGACAGGGGTTGGACATTCAGTACTTC. Amino acid sequence: CASSLGQGLDIQYF.

The V gene is TRBV19, the J gene TRBJ1-5; a possible D gene is TRBD1 (6 bases). The V gene's germline CDR1 is LNHDA and CDR2 SQIVND (reference sequence). V gave up 5 bases and J gave up 4 bases, with 12 bases separating them. The CDR3 extends over 14 amino acids. CDR3 loop: CASSSRQVNQPQHF. The DNA of the CDR3 is TGTGCCAGTAGTTCCCGACAGGTTAATCAGCCCCAGCATTTT.